The 26 T cell receptor beta chains listed next were all sequenced from one sample in a study of Ad26.COV2.S vaccination and SARS-CoV-2 variants. Repertoires were generated with immunoSEQ multiplex PCR, while TCRdb's copy carries only in-frame clones and drops some. This sample has around 94,000 clones, with about three quarters found just once. This specimen was peripheral blood, taken after recovery from COVID-19. The receptors originated from a human donor who had recovered from COVID-19.

The chain has TRBV1 and TRBJ1-3; the D segment call TRBD1 is taken from the table without a DNA check. TRBV1 is a recognized pseudogene. The CDR3 is made up of 16 amino acids. CDR3 bases: TGCACCAGCAGCCACACCAGGGTCGACTCTGGAAACACCATATATTTT. The encoded protein is CTSSHTRVDSGNTIYF.

The rearrangement uses TRBV12-5 and TRBJ1-4; no reliable D call. Germline values: CDR1 LGHNT, CDR2 FRNRAP. The CDR3 runs 17 residues. V was trimmed by 0 bases and J by 4 bases, leaving 15 bases between them. The CDR3 here is CASGLVLPLRYNEKLFF. The CDR3 nucleotides are TGTGCTAGTGGTTTGGTTCTACCCTTGAGGTATAATGAAAAACTGTTTTTT.

V and J are TRBV13 and TRBJ1-2, with TRBD1 matching over 9 bases. The trim removed 4 bases at V and 3 bases at J, leaving 6 bases unmatched. The V gene's germline CDR1 is PRHDT and CDR2 FYEKMQ (reference sequence). The CDR3 has 15 residues. This CDR3 is CASSSGTGGYYGYTF. The CDR3 region has the DNA TGTGCCAGCAGCTCTGGAACAGGGGGCTACTATGGCTACACCTTC.

This clone was seen a single time. The genes are TRBV20-1 and TRBJ2-7; either TRBD1 or TRBD2 may supply D (5 bases each). Trimming removed 6 bases from V and 5 bases from J, with 11 bases in between. Per germline, CDR1 DFQATT and CDR2 SNEGSKA (reference sequence). The CDR3 totals 11 residues. The DNA of the CDR3 is TGCAGTGCATCTCCGGGGCACGAGCAGTACTTC. Protein: CSASPGHEQYF.

This rearrangement joins TRBV19 to TRBJ1-1; a possible D gene is TRBD1 (5 bases). The V end lost 4 bases, the J end lost 0 bases, and 6 bases lay between the germline ends. Germline V gene lookup returns CDR1 LNHDA and CDR2 SQIVND (reference sequence). This CDR3 is built from 13 residues. The CDR3 region is CASSTTVNTEAFF. CDR3 nucleotide sequence: TGTGCCAGTAGTACGACAGTGAACACTGAAGCTTTCTTT.

The V gene is TRBV6-2 or TRBV6-3, the J gene TRBJ2-7; TRBD1 is a possible D gene (5 bases). V gave up 5 bases and J gave up 0 bases, with 20 bases separating them. Germline CDR1 is MNHEY and CDR2 is SVGEGT. This CDR3 spans 17 amino acids. The CDR3 DNA follows: TGTGCCAGCAGTATATGGGGCAGACCTTTGAGCTCCTACGAGCAGTACTTC. This encodes CASSIWGRPLSSYEQYF.

The chain couples TRBV30 to TRBJ1-4; D possibly corresponds to TRBD1 (6 bases). The V gene's germline CDR1 is GTSNPN and CDR2 SVGIG (reference sequence). This CDR3 has 14 residues. V lost 4 bases, J lost 5 bases, and 14 bases lay in between. CDR3 protein: CAWKFTGTNEKLFF. In DNA, the CDR3 is TGTGCCTGGAAGTTCACAGGGACAAATGAAAAACTGTTTTTT.

Only a few counts were recorded for this clone. The genes are TRBV28 and TRBJ2-7; 12 bases map to TRBD1. Germline loops: CDR1 MDHEN, CDR2 SYDVKM. The CDR3 is 16 amino acids. Germline trimming cut 5 bases from V and 3 bases from J; bases unmatched to any gene: 8. The chain's CDR3 is CASSKGGTGGVYEQYF. The DNA for the CDR3 is TGTGCCAGCAGTAAGGGGGGGACAGGGGGCGTCTACGAGCAGTACTTC.

This chain links TRBV30 with TRBJ2-1; D is unresolved. V dropped 4 bases and J dropped 2 bases, with 6 bases sitting between them. The germline CDR1 and CDR2 sequences are GTSNPN and SVGIG (reference sequence). There are 12 residues in the CDR3. The CDR3 sequence: CAWTEAYNEQFF. The CDR3, as DNA: TGTGCCTGGACCGAGGCCTACAATGAGCAGTTCTTC. The whole variable domain, remainder taken from reference TRBV30 and TRBJ2-1, is SQTIHQWPATLVQPVGSPLSLECTVEGTSNPNLYWYRQAAGRGLQLLFYSVGIGQISSEVPQNLSASRPQDRQFILSSKKLLLSDSGFYLCAWTEAYNEQFFGPGTRLTVL.

This chain connects TRBV5-5 to TRBJ2-7; D remains unclear. The germline gives CDR1 SGHKS, CDR2 YYEKEE (reference sequence). CDR3 length: 15 residues. Trimming removed 2 bases from V and 6 bases from J, with 18 bases in between. The CDR3 sequence is CASSFTSEFGLEQYF. CDR3 sequence (DNA): TGTGCCAGCAGCTTCACGTCCGAGTTCGGGCTCGAGCAGTACTTC.

The chain is built from TRBV30 and TRBJ1-1; the D is unclear. This CDR3 has 12 amino acids. V was cut by 0 bases and J by 10 bases, with 12 bases left in between. Germline CDR1 is GTSNPN and CDR2 is SVGIG (reference sequence). The CDR3 nucleotides read TGTGCCTGGAGTGTACTCGGGTTAGTAGCTTTCTTT. It yields the protein CAWSVLGLVAFF. Based on the CDR3 plus reference TRBV30 and TRBJ1-1, the full variable domain is SQTIHQWPATLVQPVGSPLSLECTVEGTSNPNLYWYRQAAGRGLQLLFYSVGIGQISSEVPQNLSASRPQDRQFILSSKKLLLSDSGFYLCAWSVLGLVAFFGQGTRLTVV.

This clone was detected once. J is TRBJ1-6 and V is TRBV19; TRBD1 is a possible D gene (6 bases). The CDR3 spans 17 residues. Germline assignment: CDR1 LNHDA and CDR2 SQIVND (reference sequence). V lost 4 bases, J lost 3 bases, and 16 bases lay in between. The CDR3 DNA reads as TGTGCCAGTAGTAAGTCTAGGGACACCGTCTATAATTCACCCCTCCACTTT. It is translated as CASSKSRDTVYNSPLHF.

This chain connects TRBV2 to TRBJ1-6; D gene unclear. Trimming took 7 bases from V and 3 from J, leaving 7 bases between them. This CDR3 region has 13 residues. Germline V gene lookup returns CDR1 SNHLY and CDR2 FYNNEI. CDR3 bases: TGTGCCAGCAAGGACGACTATAATTCACCCCTCCACTTT. This translates into CASKDDYNSPLHF. The entire variable domain, with the rest obtained from reference TRBV2 and TRBJ1-6, is as follows: EPEVTQTPSHQVTQMGQEVILRCVPISNHLYFYWYRQILGQKVEFLVSFYNNEISEKSEIFDDQFSVERPDGSNFTLKIRSTKLEDSAMYFCASKDDYNSPLHFGNGTRLTVT.

The V and J genes are TRBV15 and TRBJ2-4; the match to TRBD1 covers 7 bases. The CDR3 length is 17 residues. V lost 1 base to trimming and J lost 1 base; unmatched junction nucleotides: 7. CDR1 is LNHNV, CDR2 YYDKDF, per germline (reference sequence). CDR3 in amino acids: CATSRVGTAAAKNIQYF. The CDR3 DNA follows: TGTGCCACCAGCAGAGTAGGGACAGCGGCGGCCAAAAACATTCAGTACTTC.

The CDR3 sequence is CASSEVGSNQPQHF. The CDR3 nucleotides read TGTGCCAGCAGTGAGGTCGGTAGCAATCAGCCCCAGCATTTT. The chain combines TRBV2 with TRBJ1-5, with D uncertain. Germline V CDR1 and CDR2: SNHLY, FYNNEI. The CDR3 totals 14 residues. Trimming left V 3 bases short and J 0 bases short, with 6 bases between.

The chain has TRBV2 and TRBJ1-2, with D uncertain. Trimming pared 2 bases from V and 5 bases from J, leaving 18 bases between. Looked up from germline, CDR1 is SNHLY and CDR2 is FYNNEI. The CDR3 has 16 amino acids. Here the CDR3 reads CASSETGQVERYGYTF. The CDR3 DNA reads as TGTGCCAGCAGTGAAACTGGGCAGGTGGAGAGGTATGGCTACACCTTC.

This clone showed up just a few times. The chain carries TRBV28 and TRBJ1-5; D gene ambiguous. V lost 3 bases and J 2 bases, leaving 11 bases between the germline ends. The CDR3 totals 15 residues. CDR1 and CDR2 from the germline V gene are MDHEN and SYDVKM. CDR3 protein: CASSFSGLGNQPQHF. The CDR3 DNA reads TGTGCCAGCAGTTTTTCCGGGTTGGGCAATCAGCCCCAGCATTTT.

This clone has just a few counts. This sequence joins TRBV5-1 and TRBJ2-1; 7 positions agree with TRBD2. Germline lookup yields CDR1 SGHRS and CDR2 YFSETQ. V gave up 4 bases and J gave up 6 bases; unmatched junction bases: 10. This CDR3 comprises 15 residues. The CDR3 region is CASSTFSGAGNEQFF. Here the CDR3 DNA reads TGCGCCAGCAGCACCTTCAGCGGGGCGGGCAATGAGCAGTTCTTC.

V usage is TRBV16 and J usage is TRBJ2-3; possible D gene TRBD1, 6 bases. The CDR3 has 14 residues. CDR1 and CDR2 (germline): KGHSY, FQNENV. The V gene lost 2 bases and the J gene lost 0 bases, with 6 bases spanning the gap. CDR3 DNA: TGTGCCAGCAGCCAAGGACAGAGCACAGATACGCAGTATTTT. It codes for CASSQGQSTDTQYF.

This rearrangement joins TRBV19 to TRBJ2-1; D is ambiguous. The CDR3 contains 11 residues. Germline V gene sequence: CDR1 LNHDA, CDR2 SQIVND (reference sequence). Trimming took off 0 bases at V and 9 bases at J, with 3 bases between the two ends. CDR3 in amino acids: CASSIEAEQFF. In nucleotides, the CDR3 is TGTGCCAGTAGTATAGAGGCTGAGCAGTTCTTC.

V is TRBV6-4 and J is TRBJ2-1; D is unclear. V was trimmed by 4 bases and J by 0 bases, leaving 10 bases between them. Per the germline V gene, CDR1 is MRHNA and CDR2 is SNTAGT. This CDR3 contains 15 residues. CDR3 nucleotide sequence: TGTGCCAGCAGTGCCTCATCTGGCTCCTACAATGAGCAGTTCTTC. Its protein is CASSASSGSYNEQFF.

The chain is built from TRBV5-1 and TRBJ2-3, with 10 positions matching TRBD1. This CDR3 is 16 amino acids long. Trimming at V came to 6 bases and at J to 2 bases, leaving 9 bases not matched to a gene. Germline loops: CDR1 SGHRS, CDR2 YFSETQ. The CDR3 DNA is TGCGCCAGCACCCGACAGGGGGCGATCCTCACAGATACGCAGTATTTT. Its translation: CASTRQGAILTDTQYF. The full variable domain, its missing parts supplied by reference TRBV5-1 and TRBJ2-3, is KAGVTQTPRYLIKTRGQQVTLSCSPISGHRSVSWYQQTPGQGLQFLFEYFSETQRNKGNFPGRFSGRQFSNSRSEMNVSTLELGDSALYLCASTRQGAILTDTQYFGPGTRLTVL.

The gene calls are TRBV2 and TRBJ2-3; TRBD2 is a possible D gene (6 bases). Germline loops: CDR1 SNHLY, CDR2 FYNNEI. The V and J ends lost 6 bases and 7 bases respectively, with 17 bases between them. The CDR3 has 14 amino acids. This CDR3 is CASRTGTQQNTQYF. In nucleotides, the CDR3 is TGTGCCAGCAGAACCGGGACTCAACAGAATACGCAGTATTTT.

The rearrangement joins TRBV15 to TRBJ2-7, with no clear D. This CDR3 is built from 14 residues. Trimming removed 0 bases from V and 2 bases from J, with 8 bases in between. Per the germline V gene, CDR1 is LNHNV and CDR2 is YYDKDF (reference sequence). CDR3 bases: TGTGCCACCAGCAGAGACTTTGGAACCTACGAGCAGTACTTC. Translation: CATSRDFGTYEQYF.

This clone came up once. The genes are TRBV11-2 and TRBJ1-6; possibly TRBD1 for D (5 bases). CDR3 length: 16 residues. Trimming took off 0 bases at V and 9 bases at J, with 15 bases between the two ends. Germline V gene sequence: CDR1 SGHAT, CDR2 FQNNGV. CDR3 sequence (DNA): TGTGCCAGCAGCTTAGATCTTGCAGGGTTTGGTTCACCCCTCCACTTT. Translating gives CASSLDLAGFGSPLHF.

This rearrangement joins TRBV2 to TRBJ2-5; 9 bases agree with TRBD1. The junction had 4 bases not matched to a gene; V was cut back by 5 bases and J by 3 bases. This CDR3 spans 14 amino acids. Germline CDR1 is SNHLY and CDR2 is FYNNEI. The CDR3 loop is CASSSDRGEETQYF. The CDR3 DNA is TGTGCCAGCAGTTCCGACAGGGGGGAAGAGACCCAGTACTTC. Full variable domain (rest looked up from reference TRBV2 and TRBJ2-5): EPEVTQTPSHQVTQMGQEVILRCVPISNHLYFYWYRQILGQKVEFLVSFYNNEISEKSEIFDDQFSVERPDGSNFTLKIRSTKLEDSAMYFCASSSDRGEETQYFGPGTRLLVL.